This T cell receptor beta chain originates from a study of blood T cell repertoires in COVID-19. The wider study: Acute and convalescent COVID-19 specimens originated in the United States, Italy and Spain. Sample material is recorded as cDNA or gDNA derived from T cells, B-cell-depleted T cells, or PBMCs.

Trimming at V came to 3 bases and at J to 4 bases, leaving 2 bases not matched to a gene. There are 15 residues in the CDR3. Looked up from germline, CDR1 is KGHSH and CDR2 is LQKENI. Source study methods: Reference gene primer amplification gave estimated nucleated cell counts. Here immunoSEQ multiplex PCR was the method, and the copy in TCRdb shows in-frame clones only, minus some. V, J and clone size are those of that table, while D and trimming were read from the DNA. The data contain roughly 120,000 clones, 80% of them singletons. Sequencing was done on a sample of peripheral blood. The TCR comes from a man aged 65-85 years with acute or convalescent COVID-19. The chain has TRBV18 and TRBJ1-6; TRBD1 aligns across 8 bases. The CDR3 region is CASSPGQGYNSPLHF. DNA for the CDR3: TGTGCCAGCTCACCCGGACAGGGATATAATTCACCCCTCCACTTT.